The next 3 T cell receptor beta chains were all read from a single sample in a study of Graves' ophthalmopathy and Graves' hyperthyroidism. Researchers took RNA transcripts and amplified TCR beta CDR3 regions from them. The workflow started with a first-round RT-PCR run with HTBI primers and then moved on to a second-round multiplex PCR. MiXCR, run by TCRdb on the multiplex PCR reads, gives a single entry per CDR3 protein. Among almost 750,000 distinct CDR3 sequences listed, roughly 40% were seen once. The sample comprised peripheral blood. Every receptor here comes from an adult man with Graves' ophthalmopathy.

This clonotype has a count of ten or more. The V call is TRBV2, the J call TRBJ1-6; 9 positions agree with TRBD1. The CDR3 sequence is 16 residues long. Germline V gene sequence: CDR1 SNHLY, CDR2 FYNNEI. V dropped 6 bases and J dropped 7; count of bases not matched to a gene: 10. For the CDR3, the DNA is TGTGCCAGCAGGGCATTAACAGGGGGCGGGAATTCACCCCTCCACTTT. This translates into CASRALTGGGNSPLHF.

For the CDR3, the DNA is TGTGCCAGCAGTAATAACTTCTACGAGCAGTACTTC. Protein sequence: CASSNNFYEQYF. The chain carries TRBV6-1 and TRBJ2-7; no clear D. CDR3 length: 12 amino acids. Trimming removed 5 bases from V and 3 bases from J, with 8 bases in between. CDR1 is MNHNS, CDR2 SASEGT, per germline.

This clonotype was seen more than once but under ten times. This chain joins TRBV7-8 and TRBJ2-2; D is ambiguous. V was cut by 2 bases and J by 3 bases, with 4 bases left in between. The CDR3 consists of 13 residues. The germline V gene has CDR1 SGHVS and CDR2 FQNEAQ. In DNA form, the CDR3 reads TGTGCCAGCAGCTTAAAGCACACCGGGGAGCTGTTTTTT. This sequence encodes CASSLKHTGELFF.